This T cell receptor (beta chain) was identified during a study of cytomegalovirus exposure and HLA in healthy donors. Background on the study: Earlier findings included about 120 million unique TCR beta sequences obtained from about 180 million T cells. Study-wide results and limits: About 87% or about 30% of the time was how often most TCR beta V segments were productive, according to an earlier analysis. Roughly uniform sequencing depth across donors was assumed, possibly incorrectly.

13 Jbeta primers and 60 Vbeta primers were used for the PCR. Assay used: immunoSEQ multiplex PCR; TCRdb lists only in-frame clones, some missing. The sample holds some 130,000 clones; 60% to 85% are singletons and the top ten take just over 1%. The CDR3 has 14 amino acids. Germline lookup yields CDR1 LNHDA and CDR2 SQIVND (reference sequence). Trimming shortened V by 5 bases and J by 11 bases, and 19 bases separated the two germline ends. This clone was counted between two and nine times. Its antigen remains unknown. The chain uses TRBV19 and TRBJ1-5, with a tentative D call TRBD1 (6 bases). The sequenced material came from PBMCs. The sequence was obtained from a human donor in good health. CDR3 protein: CASSVKKQGPAQHF. CDR3 sequence (DNA): TGTGCCAGTAGTGTAAAAAAACAGGGTCCGGCCCAGCATTTT.